This TCR beta chain appears in the sequencing data of a study of blood T cell repertoires in COVID-19. Some clones are missing from TCRdb's copy, which holds only in-frame ones; the method was immunoSEQ multiplex PCR. The table shows 15,000 or so clones, with around 88% occurring only once. Per germline, CDR1 LNHDA and CDR2 SQIVND (reference sequence). V lost 5 bases, J lost 0 bases, and 2 bases stayed unmatched. The CDR3 runs 14 residues. This clonotype originated in a human donor in a cohort sampled during active COVID-19. Sequences were obtained from peripheral blood. V usage is TRBV19 and J usage is TRBJ2-7; 9 nucleotides line up with TRBD1. The CDR3 DNA reads as TGTGCCAGTAGTCTGACAGGGGGCTCCTACGAGCAGTACTTC. The encoded protein is CASSLTGGSYEQYF.